The next 31 T cell receptor beta chains were all read from a single sample in a study of cytomegalovirus exposure and HLA in healthy donors. PCR was performed using 60 Vbeta and 13 Jbeta primers. Repertoires were generated with immunoSEQ multiplex PCR, while TCRdb's copy carries only in-frame clones and drops some. Of approximately 98,000 clones in the sample, about 80% were seen once. The sample was PBMCs. The receptors derive from a man aged 18 to 35 in good health and CMV-seropositive.

The chain links TRBV18 to TRBJ1-5; 8 bases are a match to TRBD1. The CDR3 spans 14 residues. CDR1 and CDR2 (germline): KGHSH, LQKENI. Trimming removed 6 bases from V and 9 bases from J; junction bases left unmatched: 10. CDR3 coding DNA: TGTGCCAGCTCCCCGCAGGGGGCCGCCTCGCCCCAGCATTTT. Translation gives CASSPQGAASPQHF.

The chain couples TRBV7-2 to TRBJ2-7; 9 bases line up with TRBD1. After removal of 3 bases from V and 5 bases from J, the junction contained 14 bases not matched to a gene. The CDR3 consists of 17 residues. Looked up from germline, CDR1 is SGHTA and CDR2 is FQGNSA. CDR3 bases: TGTGCCAGCAGCTTGAGCCCCGGGACAGGGATCGGCAACGAGCAGTACTTC. Amino acids: CASSLSPGTGIGNEQYF.

The CDR3 region is CASRQGRTTNEKLFF. CDR3 coding DNA: TGTGCCTCCCGACAGGGCAGGACAACTAATGAAAAACTGTTTTTT. The chain is built from TRBV6-1 and TRBJ1-4; 7 bases match TRBD1. The CDR3 is 15 amino acids. J lost 0 bases, V lost 11 bases, and 9 bases had no gene match. Looked up from germline, CDR1 is MNHNS and CDR2 is SASEGT.

The rearrangement uses TRBV5-4 and TRBJ1-2; TRBD1 aligns across 7 bases. V was clipped by 3 bases and J by 4 bases; unmatched bases: 9. This CDR3 comprises 15 residues. Per the germline V gene, CDR1 is SGHNT and CDR2 is YYREEE (reference sequence). The CDR3 nucleotides read TGTGCCAGCAGCTCCCAGGGGGGCCCGGGCTATGGCTACACCTTC. Encoded protein: CASSSQGGPGYGYTF. The full variable domain, with the rest looked up from reference TRBV5-4 and TRBJ1-2, is ETGVTQSPTHLIKTRGQQVTLRCSSQSGHNTVSWYQQALGQGPQFIFQYYREEENGRGNFPPRFSGLQFPNYSSELNVNALELDDSALYLCASSSQGGPGYGYTFGSGTRLTVV.

The rearrangement links TRBV6-5 to TRBJ1-1; D is possibly TRBD1 (5 bases). The V gene lost 6 bases and the J gene lost 1 base, with 9 bases spanning the gap. CDR3 length equals 13 residues. Looked up from germline, CDR1 is MNHEY and CDR2 is SVGAGI. The DNA for the CDR3 is TGTGCCAGCAGACAGGTTGCGAACACTGAAGCTTTCTTT. It specifies CASRQVANTEAFF.

This clone was counted a few times. This chain links TRBV2 with TRBJ2-7, with D perhaps TRBD1 (6 bases). Germline CDR1 is SNHLY and CDR2 is FYNNEI. The CDR3 length is 15 residues. V was clipped by 7 bases and J by 1 base, with 17 bases between them. The CDR3, as DNA: TGTGCCAGCACCCAGGGGTTTAGAGTGTCCTACGAGCAGTACTTC. This translates into CASTQGFRVSYEQYF.

The chain combines TRBV9 with TRBJ2-7, with D hard to call. Germline CDR1 SGDLS, CDR2 YYNGEE. This CDR3 region has 12 residues. V lost 5 bases and J 3 bases, leaving 9 bases between the germline ends. The CDR3 loop is CASSQVIYEQYF. The DNA for the CDR3 is TGTGCCAGCAGTCAGGTTATCTACGAGCAGTACTTC.

The chain combines TRBV6-5 with TRBJ1-1; no firm D call. CDR3 length: 12 residues. Trimming cost V 2 bases and J 6 bases, with 7 bases left between them. The germline gives CDR1 MNHEY, CDR2 SVGAGI. The CDR3 DNA reads TGTGCCAGCAGTTACCGGGGTTCTGAAGCTTTCTTT. Amino acids: CASSYRGSEAFF.

This chain joins TRBV19 and TRBJ2-7; a possible D gene is TRBD1 (5 bases). V lost 5 bases to trimming and J lost 1 base, with 15 bases between them. The CDR3 is made up of 15 amino acids. Germline lookup yields CDR1 LNHDA and CDR2 SQIVND (reference sequence). CDR3 region: CASSRRQSDSYEQYF. In DNA form, the CDR3 reads TGTGCCAGTAGTCGACGACAGTCGGATTCCTACGAGCAGTACTTC.

V gene TRBV10-1 combines with J gene TRBJ2-7, with D perhaps TRBD1 (6 bases). The germline V gene encodes CDR1 WNHNN and CDR2 SYGVQD (reference sequence). Trimming shortened V by 5 bases and J by 0 bases, and 8 bases separated the two germline ends. The CDR3 has 13 amino acids. CDR3 sequence reads: CASSRGGSYEQYF. CDR3 DNA sequence: TGCGCCAGCAGTCGAGGGGGCTCCTACGAGCAGTACTTC.

The J gene is TRBJ2-3, the V gene TRBV6-5; a possible D gene is TRBD2 (6 bases). Trimming removed 2 bases at V and 8 bases at J, with 11 bases between. Germline lookup yields CDR1 MNHEY and CDR2 SVGAGI. The CDR3 spans 13 residues. The CDR3: CASSYDGGSTQYF. CDR3 nucleotide sequence: TGTGCCAGCAGTTACGACGGAGGGAGTACGCAGTATTTT.

J is TRBJ1-5 and V is TRBV28; tentative D call: TRBD1 (6 bases). The ends were cut back, 2 bases at V and 3 bases at J, with 11 bases in the middle. The CDR3 covers 15 residues. Germline V lookup: CDR1 MDHEN, CDR2 SYDVKM. The CDR3 region is CASSLVSGVNQPQHF. The CDR3 DNA is TGTGCCAGCAGTTTAGTGTCAGGGGTCAATCAGCCCCAGCATTTT.

This clone was recorded a few times. Within the sample, other DNA sequences also encode this same CDR3. The chain couples TRBV27 to TRBJ2-1, with 8 nucleotides matching TRBD2. With 2 bases clipped from V and 6 bases from J, the junction kept 3 bases outside the gene matches. CDR1 is MNHEY and CDR2 is SMNVEV in the germline V gene (reference sequence). CDR3 size: 14 residues. The CDR3 nucleotides read TGTGCCAGCAGTTTACGCGGGGGGCTCAATGAGCAGTTCTTC. It translates to CASSLRGGLNEQFF.

The chain combines TRBV29-1 with TRBJ2-5, with unresolved D. The germline V and J ends were trimmed by 4 bases and 3 bases, with 6 bases remaining between them. CDR3 length equals 11 residues. From germline, CDR1 is SQVTM and CDR2 ANQGSEA. Here the CDR3 DNA reads TGCAGCGTTGCCCCCAAAGAGACCCAGTACTTC. Protein product: CSVAPKETQYF.

The CDR3 loop reads CASSPGLARVETQYF. The CDR3 bases are TGTGCCAGCAGTCCTGGACTAGCGCGCGTAGAGACCCAGTACTTC. The chain employs TRBV28 and TRBJ2-5, with 9 bases matching TRBD2. CDR3 length equals 15 residues. The V segment lost 5 bases and the J segment 4 bases; nucleotides outside the gene matches: 8. Per the germline V gene, CDR1 is MDHEN and CDR2 is SYDVKM.

V is TRBV9 and J is TRBJ1-1; the D is unclear. Germline loops: CDR1 SGDLS, CDR2 YYNGEE. The CDR3 extends over 13 amino acids. Trimming pared 0 bases from V and 2 bases from J, leaving 5 bases between. DNA for the CDR3: TGTGCCAGCAGCGTAGGGCCCAACACTGAAGCTTTCTTT. Translation: CASSVGPNTEAFF.

This clone was recorded a few times. This chain connects TRBV10-3 to TRBJ1-5, with TRBD1 matching 8 bases. There are 14 residues in the CDR3. CDR1 is ENHRY and CDR2 is SYGVKD in the germline V gene. With V trimmed by 6 bases and J by 4 bases, 5 bases remained unmatched. The CDR3 here is CAISNGQGNQPQHF. The CDR3 coding sequence is TGTGCCATCAGCAACGGACAGGGAAATCAGCCCCAGCATTTT.

This rearrangement joins TRBV18 to TRBJ1-2; D possibly corresponds to TRBD1 (5 bases). Trimming left V 3 bases short and J 12 bases short, with 32 bases between. Germline CDR1 and CDR2: KGHSH and LQKENI. CDR3 length: 18 residues. The CDR3 protein is CASSPSLGTDFSPMANTF. The CDR3 bases are TGTGCCAGCTCACCCTCTCTGGGGACTGACTTCTCCCCTATGGCTAACACCTTC.

This chain uses TRBV25-1 with TRBJ2-1; 8 bases map to TRBD1. The germline V gene encodes CDR1 MGHDK and CDR2 SYGVNS. CDR3 length: 13 residues. With 4 bases clipped from V and 6 bases from J, the junction kept 2 bases outside the gene matches. The CDR3 coding sequence is TGTGCCAGCAGTGTGACAGGGGTCAATGAGCAGTTCTTC. Residues: CASSVTGVNEQFF.

V gene TRBV6-1 combines with J gene TRBJ2-7, with D maybe TRBD2 (6 bases). V gave up 8 bases and J gave up 6 bases, with 14 bases separating them. The CDR3 extends over 12 amino acids. Looked up from germline, CDR1 is MNHNS and CDR2 is SASEGT. The CDR3 protein is CASDPGGFEQYF. The CDR3 DNA reads as TGTGCCAGCGACCCTGGGGGGTTCGAGCAGTACTTC.

The rearrangement uses TRBV2 and TRBJ1-1; no clear D. There are 16 residues in the CDR3. Between the trimmed V and J ends, which lost 7 bases and 1 base, there was a span of 19 bases. Germline V lookup: CDR1 SNHLY, CDR2 FYNNEI. CDR3 in amino acids: CASTVSGVERNTEAFF. The CDR3 nucleotides read TGTGCCAGCACAGTTAGTGGTGTGGAGCGGAACACTGAAGCTTTCTTT.

The rearrangement joins TRBV11-2 to TRBJ2-1; 15 bases fit TRBD2. This CDR3 has 15 residues. The V gene's germline CDR1 is SGHAT and CDR2 FQNNGV. The V gene end was trimmed by 3 bases and the J gene end by 8 bases; junction bases not matched to a gene: 2. DNA for the CDR3: TGTGCCAGCAGCTTGGGACTAGCGGGGGGAGATGAGCAGTTCTTC. Translated, it gives CASSLGLAGGDEQFF.

The chain carries TRBV30 and TRBJ1-2, with D tentatively TRBD1 (6 bases). Trimming took off 1 base at V and 0 bases at J, with 12 bases between the two ends. This CDR3 is built from 15 residues. Germline V gene sequence: CDR1 GTSNPN, CDR2 SVGIG (reference sequence). For the CDR3, the DNA is TGTGCCTGGAGTGACCGGGACACCTCTAACTATGGCTACACCTTC. It yields the protein CAWSDRDTSNYGYTF.

This rearrangement joins TRBV2 to TRBJ1-2; 7 bases are a match to TRBD1. Germline assignment: CDR1 SNHLY and CDR2 FYNNEI. This CDR3 contains 13 residues. Trimming removed 7 bases from V and 8 bases from J; junction bases left unmatched: 10. The CDR3 spells CASTLDRRGGYTF. In nucleotides, the CDR3 is TGTGCCAGCACCCTGGACAGGAGGGGAGGCTACACCTTC. The variable domain in full, completed from reference TRBV2 and TRBJ1-2, reads EPEVTQTPSHQVTQMGQEVILRCVPISNHLYFYWYRQILGQKVEFLVSFYNNEISEKSEIFDDQFSVERPDGSNFTLKIRSTKLEDSAMYFCASTLDRRGGYTFGSGTRLTVV.

This chain links TRBV6-1 with TRBJ1-5; 7 nucleotides line up with TRBD1. The J segment lost 7 bases and the V segment lost 6 bases, leaving 9 bases of the junction unmatched. The CDR3 sequence is 14 residues long. Germline V gene lookup returns CDR1 MNHNS and CDR2 SASEGT. CDR3 in DNA: TGTGCCAGCAGCCAAGTACAGGGGAGGCAGCCCCAGCATTTT. It is translated as CASSQVQGRQPQHF.

This chain connects TRBV11-2 to TRBJ1-1; the D gene is possibly TRBD1 (5 bases). This CDR3 comprises 15 residues. CDR1 is SGHAT, CDR2 FQNNGV, per germline. V was trimmed by 1 base and J by 3 bases, leaving 12 bases between them. The CDR3 here is CASSLVRGRDTEAFF. In DNA, the CDR3 is TGTGCCAGCAGCTTAGTTAGGGGTCGCGACACTGAAGCTTTCTTT.

This clone has more than one count but fewer than ten. The J gene is TRBJ2-3, the V gene TRBV27; 9 nucleotides line up with TRBD2. The CDR3 runs to 15 residues. Germline V gene data show CDR1 as MNHEY and CDR2 as SMNVEV (reference sequence). With V trimmed by 1 base and J by 7 bases, 6 bases remained unmatched. This CDR3 reads CASSLWLAGKNTQYF. In DNA, the CDR3 is TGTGCCAGCAGTTTATGGCTAGCGGGGAAGAATACGCAGTATTTT.

This chain joins TRBV4-1 and TRBJ2-1; TRBD2 matches at 11 bases. V was clipped by 3 bases and J by 7 bases; unmatched bases: 11. Germline V CDR1 and CDR2: MGHRA, YSYEKL. The CDR3 has 17 amino acids. Here the CDR3 DNA reads TGCGCCAGCAGCCAGGAACCTCTAGCGGGGGGTGGGAATGAGCAGTTCTTC. This gives the protein CASSQEPLAGGGNEQFF.

The rearrangement links TRBV7-2 to TRBJ2-5, with 9 bases matching TRBD1. The CDR3 runs 14 residues. V shed 1 base, J shed 7 bases, and the junction held 4 bases outside the gene matches. From germline, CDR1 is SGHTA and CDR2 FQGNSA. CDR3 nucleotide sequence: TGTGCCAGCAGCTTAGGGGGACAGGGAGGGACCCAGTACTTC. It translates to CASSLGGQGGTQYF.

The chain uses TRBV2 and TRBJ2-7; TRBD1 might be the D (6 bases). The CDR3 has 12 residues. Per germline, CDR1 SNHLY and CDR2 FYNNEI. This CDR3 reads CAFGTQVWEQYF. DNA for the CDR3: TGTGCTTTCGGGACACAGGTGTGGGAGCAGTACTTC. Looking up the rest from reference TRBV2 and TRBJ2-7 gives the full variable domain: EPEVTQTPSHQVTQMGQEVILRCVPISNHLYFYWYRQILGQKVEFLVSFYNNEISEKSEIFDDQFSVERPDGSNFTLKIRSTKLEDSAMYFCAFGTQVWEQYFGPGTRLTVT.

CDR3 amino acids: CASSQDLSGGRSYEQYF. CDR3 nucleotide sequence: TGTGCCAGCAGCCAAGATCTGAGCGGGGGACGCTCCTACGAGCAGTACTTC. This sequence joins TRBV4-2 and TRBJ2-5; 8 bases agree with TRBD2. The J call may be mistaken, given a closer DNA end match to TRBJ2-7. Germline CDR1 LGHNA, CDR2 YNFKEQ. This CDR3 is 17 amino acids long.